These 19 T cell receptor beta chains were sequenced from one sample in a study of cytomegalovirus exposure and HLA in healthy donors. Researchers ran the PCR with 60 Vbeta and 13 Jbeta primers. This table comes from immunoSEQ multiplex PCR, and its TCRdb copy is limited to in-frame clones, with some not included. The sample gives fewer than 150,000 clones, 79% of which show up once; 6.5% to 7% is in the top ten. The sequenced material came from PBMCs. The receptors come from a man aged 40-50 years in good health and CMV-seropositive.

V is TRBV6-6 and J is TRBJ1-4; D unresolved. Trimming shortened V by 4 bases and J by 5 bases, and 11 bases separated the two germline ends. The CDR3 sequence is 14 residues long. CDR1 is MNHNY, CDR2 SVGAGI, per germline (reference sequence). The CDR3 here is CASSFGNLNEKLFF. CDR3 DNA sequence: TGTGCCAGCAGTTTCGGGAACCTGAATGAAAAACTGTTTTTT.

The CDR3 protein is CASSKRTSGRGIETQYF. The CDR3 bases are TGTGCCAGCAGCAAGAGGACTAGCGGGAGAGGGATTGAGACCCAGTACTTC. The chain is built from TRBV11-1 and TRBJ2-5, with 13 bases lining up with TRBD2. The CDR3 length is 17 residues. Trimming took 5 bases from V and 5 from J; bases not matched to a gene: 11. CDR1 is SGHAT and CDR2 is FQDESV in the germline V gene (reference sequence).

The chain has TRBV5-1 and TRBJ2-1; TRBD2 matches 10 bases. There are 18 residues in the CDR3. Germline loops: CDR1 SGHRS, CDR2 YFSETQ. With 1 base clipped from V and 0 bases from J, the junction kept 7 bases outside the gene matches. In DNA, the CDR3 is TGCGCCAGCAGCTTGATTCCTAGCGGGAGCTCCTCCTACAATGAGCAGTTCTTC. Encoded protein: CASSLIPSGSSSYNEQFF. Full variable domain (rest looked up from reference TRBV5-1 and TRBJ2-1): KAGVTQTPRYLIKTRGQQVTLSCSPISGHRSVSWYQQTPGQGLQFLFEYFSETQRNKGNFPGRFSGRQFSNSRSEMNVSTLELGDSALYLCASSLIPSGSSSYNEQFFGPGTRLTVL.

V usage is TRBV28 and J usage is TRBJ1-2; D is unclear. The germline gives CDR1 MDHEN, CDR2 SYDVKM. CDR3 size: 11 residues. The V end was cut by 5 bases, the J end by 3 bases, with 4 bases between. The CDR3 protein is CASSKHYGYTF. The CDR3 DNA is TGTGCCAGCAGTAAGCACTATGGCTACACCTTC.

This clone was recorded once. The chain joins TRBV5-1 to TRBJ2-2; D is ambiguous. Germline values: CDR1 SGHRS, CDR2 YFSETQ. V shed 0 bases and J shed 4 bases, with 10 bases lying between them. The CDR3 has 15 amino acids. The CDR3 is CASSLAELSTGELFF. CDR3 nucleotide sequence: TGCGCCAGCAGCTTGGCGGAGTTGAGCACCGGGGAGCTGTTTTTT.

The rearrangement uses TRBV7-3 and TRBJ2-5; 14 positions agree with TRBD2. The CDR3 runs to 16 residues. The V gene's germline CDR1 is SGHTA and CDR2 FQGTGA. Trimming took 3 bases from V and 2 from J; bases not matched to a gene: 2. The CDR3 DNA reads TGTGCCAGCAGCTTGGGACTAGCGGGAGCTCAAGAGACCCAGTACTTC. Its protein is CASSLGLAGAQETQYF.

This rearrangement joins TRBV7-9 to TRBJ1-1; 7 bases agree with TRBD1. J was trimmed by 3 bases and V by 3 bases; bases with no gene match: 1. Per the germline V gene, CDR1 is SEHNR and CDR2 is FQNEAQ (reference sequence). The CDR3 loop spans 13 amino acids. This CDR3 reads CASSFGQDTEAFF. CDR3 nucleotide sequence: TGTGCCAGCAGCTTTGGACAGGACACTGAAGCTTTCTTT.

This clone appeared a few times. V gene TRBV15 combines with J gene TRBJ2-6; TRBD1 might be the D (5 bases). From germline, CDR1 is LNHNV and CDR2 YYDKDF (reference sequence). The CDR3 is 16 amino acids. The V gene lost 0 bases and the J gene lost 0 bases, with 6 bases spanning the gap. Written as DNA, the CDR3 is TGTGCCACCAGCAGAGATCAGGGCTCTGGGGCCAACGTCCTGACTTTC. This gives the protein CATSRDQGSGANVLTF.

The rearrangement joins TRBV21-1 to TRBJ2-7; the D segment call TRBD2 is taken from the table without a DNA check. TRBV21-1 is described as a pseudogene. The CDR3 has 17 residues. The CDR3 bases are TGTGCCAGCAGCAAAGTTAGTGGGGGGGAAAGCTCCTACGAGCAGTACTTC. As protein: CASSKVSGGESSYEQYF.

The chain joins TRBV19 to TRBJ1-2; a possible D gene is TRBD1 (5 bases). Germline V CDR1 and CDR2: LNHDA, SQIVND (reference sequence). V was trimmed by 2 bases and J by 8 bases, leaving 15 bases between them. This CDR3 region has 14 residues. CDR3: CASSISDSLYGYTF. Written as DNA, the CDR3 is TGTGCCAGTAGTATAAGCGACAGTCTCTACGGCTACACCTTC.

This clone was counted a few times. J is TRBJ2-5 and V is TRBV10-3, with D hard to call. Germline assignment: CDR1 ENHRY and CDR2 SYGVKD. Between the trimmed V and J ends, which lost 2 bases and 3 bases, there was a span of 4 bases. CDR3 length: 12 amino acids. CDR3 bases: TGTGCCATCAGTGAGCGCGAAGAGACCCAGTACTTC. Amino acid sequence: CAISEREETQYF.

Note on this clone: Sequence at one end of the junction differs from germline and may be a read error. The chain couples TRBV5-1 to TRBJ2-1; TRBD2 matches at 8 bases. CDR3 size: 16 residues. Germline V CDR1 and CDR2: SGHRS, YFSETQ. CDR3 amino acids: CASSRLGIAGSNGQFF. Written as DNA, the CDR3 is TGCGCCAGCAGTCGTTTAGGAATAGCGGGGTCCAATGGGCAGTTCTTC.

The chain uses TRBV5-6 and TRBJ1-4; 8 nucleotides match TRBD1. CDR1 and CDR2 (germline): SGHDT, YYEEEE. V trimming: 5 bases; J trimming: 8 bases; junction bases outside the gene matches: 5. The CDR3 totals 13 residues. The CDR3 sequence: CASSQGAREKLFF. The CDR3 DNA is TGTGCCAGCAGTCAGGGGGCAAGGGAAAAACTGTTTTTT.

This clone was counted only a few times. CDR3: CASSPTHGGTIRAYEQYF. In nucleotides, the CDR3 is TGTGCCAGCAGCCCTACTCATGGGGGGACGATCCGGGCCTACGAGCAGTACTTC. The chain recombines TRBV7-9 with TRBJ2-7; D possibly corresponds to TRBD2 (6 bases). The CDR3 covers 18 residues. The V end lost 5 bases, the J end lost 2 bases, and 25 bases lay between the germline ends. Germline CDR1 SEHNR, CDR2 FQNEAQ (reference sequence).

The chain is built from TRBV14 and TRBJ1-1; 8 bases align to TRBD1. Looked up from germline, CDR1 is SGHDN and CDR2 is FVKESK. The CDR3 contains 13 residues. Germline trimming cut 6 bases from V and 7 bases from J; bases unmatched to any gene: 7. The CDR3 DNA reads TGTGCCAGCAGTTCCAGGGGGCTGGATGAAGCTTTCTTT. This gives the protein CASSSRGLDEAFF.

This rearrangement joins TRBV5-6 to TRBJ1-6; 10 nucleotides match TRBD1. CDR1 and CDR2 (germline): SGHDT, YYEEEE. The J segment lost 17 bases and the V segment lost 3 bases, leaving 14 bases of the junction unmatched. This CDR3 region has 15 residues. The CDR3 DNA reads TGTGCCAGCAGCTCACCGGGACAGGGGTTGCTTGGTATCCACTTT. It is translated as CASSSPGQGLLGIHF.

The chain couples TRBV11-2 to TRBJ1-5, with 9 positions matching TRBD1. V lost 2 bases to trimming and J lost 5 bases; unmatched junction nucleotides: 4. The CDR3 is 15 residues long. Germline V gene lookup returns CDR1 SGHAT and CDR2 FQNNGV. The CDR3: CASSLNRGLYQPQHF. CDR3 coding DNA: TGTGCCAGCAGCTTAAACAGGGGGCTGTATCAGCCCCAGCATTTT.

V usage is TRBV6-5 and J usage is TRBJ2-1; D is perhaps TRBD1 (6 bases). Germline lookup yields CDR1 MNHEY and CDR2 SVGAGI. The CDR3 loop spans 15 amino acids. V was cut by 5 bases and J by 6 bases, with 17 bases left in between. The CDR3: CASSRPSVTGNEQFF. The CDR3 DNA reads as TGTGCCAGCAGTAGGCCGTCAGTGACAGGCAATGAGCAGTTCTTC.

The V gene is TRBV6-4, the J gene TRBJ1-5; D gene unclear. Trimming took off 4 bases at V and 0 bases at J, with 13 bases between the two ends. Germline V lookup: CDR1 MRHNA, CDR2 SNTAGT. The CDR3 covers 16 residues. CDR3 DNA: TGTGCCAGCAGTGTCCCCCCTACAGCTAGCAATCAGCCCCAGCATTTT. This gives the protein CASSVPPTASNQPQHF.